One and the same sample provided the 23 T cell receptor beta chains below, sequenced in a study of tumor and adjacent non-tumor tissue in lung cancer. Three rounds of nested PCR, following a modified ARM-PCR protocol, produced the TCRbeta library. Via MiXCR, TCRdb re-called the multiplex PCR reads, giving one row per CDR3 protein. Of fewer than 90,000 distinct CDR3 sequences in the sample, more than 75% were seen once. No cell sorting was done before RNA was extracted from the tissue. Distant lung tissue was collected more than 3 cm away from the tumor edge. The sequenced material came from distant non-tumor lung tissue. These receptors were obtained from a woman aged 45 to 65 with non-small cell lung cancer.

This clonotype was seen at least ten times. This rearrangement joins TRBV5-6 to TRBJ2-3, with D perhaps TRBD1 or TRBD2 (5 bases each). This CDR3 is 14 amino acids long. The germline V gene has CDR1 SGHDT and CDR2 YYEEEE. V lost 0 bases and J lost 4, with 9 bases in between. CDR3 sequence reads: CASSLVRGADTQYF. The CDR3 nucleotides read TGTGCCAGCAGCTTGGTGAGGGGCGCAGATACGCAGTATTTT.

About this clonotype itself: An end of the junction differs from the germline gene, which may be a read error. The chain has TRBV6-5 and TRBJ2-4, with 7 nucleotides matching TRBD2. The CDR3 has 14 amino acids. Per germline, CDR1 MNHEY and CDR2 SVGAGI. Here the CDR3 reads CVSSYSGRGNIRYF. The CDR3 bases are TGTGTCAGCAGTTACTCGGGGAGGGGAAACATTCGGTACTTC.

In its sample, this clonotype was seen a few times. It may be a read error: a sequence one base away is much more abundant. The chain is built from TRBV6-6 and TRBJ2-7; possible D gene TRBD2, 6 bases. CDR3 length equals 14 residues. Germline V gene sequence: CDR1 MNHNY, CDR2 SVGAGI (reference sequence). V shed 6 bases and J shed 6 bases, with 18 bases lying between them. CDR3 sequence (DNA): TGTGCCAGCAGCACCCGGGACTCCCCATGCGAGCAGTACTTC. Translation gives CASSTRDSPCEQYF.

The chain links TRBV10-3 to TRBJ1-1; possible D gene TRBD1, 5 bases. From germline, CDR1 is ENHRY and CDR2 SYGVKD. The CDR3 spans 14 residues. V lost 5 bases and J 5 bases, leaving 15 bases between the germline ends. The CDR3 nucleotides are TGTGCCATCAGTTGGAACGGGGGGGAGACTGAAGCTTTCTTT. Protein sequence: CAISWNGGETEAFF.

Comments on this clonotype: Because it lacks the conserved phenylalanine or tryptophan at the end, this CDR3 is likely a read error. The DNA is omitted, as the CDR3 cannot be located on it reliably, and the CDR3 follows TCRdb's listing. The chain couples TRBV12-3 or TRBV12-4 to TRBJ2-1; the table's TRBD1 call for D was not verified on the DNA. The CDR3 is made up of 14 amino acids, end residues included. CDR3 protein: CASRGTGKYNEQIL.

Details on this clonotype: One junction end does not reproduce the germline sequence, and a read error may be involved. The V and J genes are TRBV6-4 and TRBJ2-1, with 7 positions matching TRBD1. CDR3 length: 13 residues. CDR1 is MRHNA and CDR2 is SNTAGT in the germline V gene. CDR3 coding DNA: TGTGCCAGCAGCGCACAGGGGAACAATGAGCAGGTCTTC. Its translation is CASSAQGNNEQVF.

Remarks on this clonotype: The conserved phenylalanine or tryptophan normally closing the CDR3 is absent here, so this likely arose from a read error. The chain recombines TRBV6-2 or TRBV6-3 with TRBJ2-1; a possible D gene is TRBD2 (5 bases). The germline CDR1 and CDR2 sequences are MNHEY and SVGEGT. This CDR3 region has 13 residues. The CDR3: CTSGLAPYNEQFL. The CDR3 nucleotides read TGTACCAGCGGTTTAGCCCCTTACAATGAGCAGTTCCTA.

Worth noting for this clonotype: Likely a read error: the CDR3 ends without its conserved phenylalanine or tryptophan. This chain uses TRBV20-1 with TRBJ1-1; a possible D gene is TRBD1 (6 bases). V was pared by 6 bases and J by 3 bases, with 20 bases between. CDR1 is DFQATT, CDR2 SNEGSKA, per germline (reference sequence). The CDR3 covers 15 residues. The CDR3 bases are TGCAGTGCCTTTACAGGGAGTTTAGGCGACACTGAAGCTTTCTTA. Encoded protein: CSAFTGSLGDTEAFL.

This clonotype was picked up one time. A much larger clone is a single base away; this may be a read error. The chain's CDR3 is CSSQPLAGAYNEQFF. The CDR3 DNA reads as TGCAGTTCCCAACCCCTAGCGGGAGCCTACAATGAGCAGTTCTTC. The chain links TRBV20-1 to TRBJ2-1; 10 bases fit TRBD2. Germline values: CDR1 DFQATT, CDR2 SNEGSKA (reference sequence). The CDR3 has 15 residues. J lost 2 bases, V lost 8 bases, and 9 bases had no gene match.

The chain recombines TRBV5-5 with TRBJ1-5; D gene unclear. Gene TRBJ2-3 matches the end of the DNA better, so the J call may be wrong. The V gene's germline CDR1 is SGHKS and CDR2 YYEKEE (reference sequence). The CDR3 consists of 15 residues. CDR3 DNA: TGTGCCAGCAGCCCCTCGCCGGGCCGCAATCAGCCCCAGTATTTT. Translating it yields CASSPSPGRNQPQYF.

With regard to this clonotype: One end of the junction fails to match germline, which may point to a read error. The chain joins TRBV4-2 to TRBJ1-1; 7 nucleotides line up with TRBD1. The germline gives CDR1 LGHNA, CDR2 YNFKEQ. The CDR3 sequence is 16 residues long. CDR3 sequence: CAGSHPDRALNTGAFF. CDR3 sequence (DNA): TGTGCCGGCAGCCACCCCGACAGGGCCTTGAACACTGGAGCTTTCTTT.

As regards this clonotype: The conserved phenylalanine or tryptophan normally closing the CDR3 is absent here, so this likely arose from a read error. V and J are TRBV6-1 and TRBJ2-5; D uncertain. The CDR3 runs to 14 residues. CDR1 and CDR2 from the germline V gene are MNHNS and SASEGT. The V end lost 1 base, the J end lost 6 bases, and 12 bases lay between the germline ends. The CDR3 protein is CASSEGGYGKTQYL. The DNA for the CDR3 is TGTGCCAGCAGTGAAGGTGGATATGGAAAGACCCAGTACCTC.

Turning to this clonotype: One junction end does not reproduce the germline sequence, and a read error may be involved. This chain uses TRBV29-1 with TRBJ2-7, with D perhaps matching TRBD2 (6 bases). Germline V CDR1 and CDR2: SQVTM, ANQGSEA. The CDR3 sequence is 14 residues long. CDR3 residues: CSFISWRAIHKQYF. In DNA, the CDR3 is TGCAGCTTCATCAGCTGGAGGGCAATCCACAAGCAATACTTC.

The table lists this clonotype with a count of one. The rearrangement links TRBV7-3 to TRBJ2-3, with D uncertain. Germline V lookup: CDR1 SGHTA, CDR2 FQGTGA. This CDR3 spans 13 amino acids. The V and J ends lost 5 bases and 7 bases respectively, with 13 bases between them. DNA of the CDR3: TGTGCCAGCAGCCCTGCGGAACAGTATACGCAGTATTTT. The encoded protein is CASSPAEQYTQYF. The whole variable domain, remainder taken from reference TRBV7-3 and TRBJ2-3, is GAGVSQTPSNKVTEKGKYVELRCDPISGHTALYWYRQSLGQGPEFLIYFQGTGAADDSGLPNDRFFAVRPEGSVSTLKIQRTERGDSAVYLCASSPAEQYTQYFGPGTRLTVL.

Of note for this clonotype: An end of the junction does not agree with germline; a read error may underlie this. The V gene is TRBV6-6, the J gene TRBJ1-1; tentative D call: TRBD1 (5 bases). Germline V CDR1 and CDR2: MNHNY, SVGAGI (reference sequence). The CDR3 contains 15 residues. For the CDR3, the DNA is TGTGCCAGCAGTTCCCCGACAAGGGGTAACGCTGAAGTTTTCTTT. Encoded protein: CASSSPTRGNAEVFF.

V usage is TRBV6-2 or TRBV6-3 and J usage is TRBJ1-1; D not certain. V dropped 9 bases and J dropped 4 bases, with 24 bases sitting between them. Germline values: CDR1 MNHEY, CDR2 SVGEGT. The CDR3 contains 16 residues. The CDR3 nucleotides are TGTGCCAGTACCTCTGCAGGCGGATTCATGATCACTGAAGCTTTCTTT. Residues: CASTSAGGFMITEAFF.

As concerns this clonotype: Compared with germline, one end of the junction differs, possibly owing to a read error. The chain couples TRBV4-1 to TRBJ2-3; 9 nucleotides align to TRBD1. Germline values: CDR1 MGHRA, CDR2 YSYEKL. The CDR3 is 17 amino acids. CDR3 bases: TGCGCCAGCAGCCGCGCTCCGGGGGACAGGGACCCAGATACGCAATATTTT. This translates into CASSRAPGDRDPDTQYF.

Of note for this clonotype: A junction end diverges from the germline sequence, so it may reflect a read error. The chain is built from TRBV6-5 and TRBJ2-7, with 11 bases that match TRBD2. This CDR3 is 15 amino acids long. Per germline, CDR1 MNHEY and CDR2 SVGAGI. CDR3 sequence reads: CASSRTSGRYYERYF. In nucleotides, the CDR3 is TGTGCCAGCAGTCGGACTAGCGGGCGATACTACGAGCGGTACTTC.

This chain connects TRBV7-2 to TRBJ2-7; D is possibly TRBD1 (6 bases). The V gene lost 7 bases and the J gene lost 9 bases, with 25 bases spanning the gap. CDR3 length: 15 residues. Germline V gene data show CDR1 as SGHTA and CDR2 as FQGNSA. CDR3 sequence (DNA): TGTGCCAGCAACTCCCTACCCCACAGGGAATCCGGGCAGTACTTC. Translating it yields CASNSLPHRESGQYF.

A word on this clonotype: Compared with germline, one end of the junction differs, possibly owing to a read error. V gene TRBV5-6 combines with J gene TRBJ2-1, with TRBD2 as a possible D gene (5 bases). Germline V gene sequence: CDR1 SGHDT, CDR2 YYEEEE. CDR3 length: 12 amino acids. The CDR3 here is CAISLASNEQFF. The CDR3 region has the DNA TGTGCCATCAGCTTGGCTAGCAATGAGCAGTTTTTC.

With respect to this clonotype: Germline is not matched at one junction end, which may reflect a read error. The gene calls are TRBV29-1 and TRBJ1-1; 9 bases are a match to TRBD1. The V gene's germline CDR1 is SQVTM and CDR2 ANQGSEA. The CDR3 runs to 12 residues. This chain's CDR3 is CSVTTGGAEALF. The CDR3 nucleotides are TGCAGCGTTACAACAGGGGGCGCTGAAGCTCTCTTT.

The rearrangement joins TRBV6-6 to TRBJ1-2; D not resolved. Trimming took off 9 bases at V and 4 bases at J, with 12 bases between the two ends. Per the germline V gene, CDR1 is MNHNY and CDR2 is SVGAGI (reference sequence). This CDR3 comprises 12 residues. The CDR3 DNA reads TGTGCCAGTACCCCCCATGCCTATGGCTACACCTTC. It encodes CASTPHAYGYTF.

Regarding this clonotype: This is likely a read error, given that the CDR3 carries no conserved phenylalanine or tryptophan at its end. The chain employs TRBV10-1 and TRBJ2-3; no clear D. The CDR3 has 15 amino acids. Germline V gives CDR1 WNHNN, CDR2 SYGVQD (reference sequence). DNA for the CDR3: TGCGTCAGCAGTGAGACGATCGGAAGCACAGATACGCAGTATATT. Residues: CVSSETIGSTDTQYI.